This T cell receptor (beta chain) was captured in a study of early T cells in non-severe SARS-CoV-2 infection. Looking at the study overall: Chains from this unsorted whole-blood bulk RNA could not be paired.

This clonotype is labeled medium-sized. V lost 7 bases and J 8 bases, leaving 14 bases between the germline ends. Germline CDR1 reads SGHAT; CDR2 reads FQNNGV. The CDR3 is 12 amino acids. Individual cDNA molecules received unique molecular identifiers during library preparation. TCRdb reanalysed the 5' RACE reads using MiXCR and keeps one entry per CDR3 protein. The table lists about 87,000 distinct CDR3 sequences, 14% of them singletons. Material for sequencing was whole blood. The chain joins TRBV11-2 to TRBJ1-2, with D uncertain. This TCR was sampled from an adult who was a healthcare worker with PCR-confirmed SARS-CoV-2 infection or an uninfected control (not recorded which). The CDR3: CASIGSGLGYTF. CDR3 sequence (DNA): TGTGCCAGCATCGGAAGTGGTTTGGGCTACACCTTC. Combining the CDR3 with reference TRBV11-2 and TRBJ1-2 gives the whole variable domain EAGVAQSPRYKIIEKRQSVAFWCNPISGHATLYWYQQILGQGPKLLIQFQNNGVVDDSQLPKDRFSAERLKGVDSTLKIQPAKLEDSAVYLCASIGSGLGYTFGSGTRLTVV.